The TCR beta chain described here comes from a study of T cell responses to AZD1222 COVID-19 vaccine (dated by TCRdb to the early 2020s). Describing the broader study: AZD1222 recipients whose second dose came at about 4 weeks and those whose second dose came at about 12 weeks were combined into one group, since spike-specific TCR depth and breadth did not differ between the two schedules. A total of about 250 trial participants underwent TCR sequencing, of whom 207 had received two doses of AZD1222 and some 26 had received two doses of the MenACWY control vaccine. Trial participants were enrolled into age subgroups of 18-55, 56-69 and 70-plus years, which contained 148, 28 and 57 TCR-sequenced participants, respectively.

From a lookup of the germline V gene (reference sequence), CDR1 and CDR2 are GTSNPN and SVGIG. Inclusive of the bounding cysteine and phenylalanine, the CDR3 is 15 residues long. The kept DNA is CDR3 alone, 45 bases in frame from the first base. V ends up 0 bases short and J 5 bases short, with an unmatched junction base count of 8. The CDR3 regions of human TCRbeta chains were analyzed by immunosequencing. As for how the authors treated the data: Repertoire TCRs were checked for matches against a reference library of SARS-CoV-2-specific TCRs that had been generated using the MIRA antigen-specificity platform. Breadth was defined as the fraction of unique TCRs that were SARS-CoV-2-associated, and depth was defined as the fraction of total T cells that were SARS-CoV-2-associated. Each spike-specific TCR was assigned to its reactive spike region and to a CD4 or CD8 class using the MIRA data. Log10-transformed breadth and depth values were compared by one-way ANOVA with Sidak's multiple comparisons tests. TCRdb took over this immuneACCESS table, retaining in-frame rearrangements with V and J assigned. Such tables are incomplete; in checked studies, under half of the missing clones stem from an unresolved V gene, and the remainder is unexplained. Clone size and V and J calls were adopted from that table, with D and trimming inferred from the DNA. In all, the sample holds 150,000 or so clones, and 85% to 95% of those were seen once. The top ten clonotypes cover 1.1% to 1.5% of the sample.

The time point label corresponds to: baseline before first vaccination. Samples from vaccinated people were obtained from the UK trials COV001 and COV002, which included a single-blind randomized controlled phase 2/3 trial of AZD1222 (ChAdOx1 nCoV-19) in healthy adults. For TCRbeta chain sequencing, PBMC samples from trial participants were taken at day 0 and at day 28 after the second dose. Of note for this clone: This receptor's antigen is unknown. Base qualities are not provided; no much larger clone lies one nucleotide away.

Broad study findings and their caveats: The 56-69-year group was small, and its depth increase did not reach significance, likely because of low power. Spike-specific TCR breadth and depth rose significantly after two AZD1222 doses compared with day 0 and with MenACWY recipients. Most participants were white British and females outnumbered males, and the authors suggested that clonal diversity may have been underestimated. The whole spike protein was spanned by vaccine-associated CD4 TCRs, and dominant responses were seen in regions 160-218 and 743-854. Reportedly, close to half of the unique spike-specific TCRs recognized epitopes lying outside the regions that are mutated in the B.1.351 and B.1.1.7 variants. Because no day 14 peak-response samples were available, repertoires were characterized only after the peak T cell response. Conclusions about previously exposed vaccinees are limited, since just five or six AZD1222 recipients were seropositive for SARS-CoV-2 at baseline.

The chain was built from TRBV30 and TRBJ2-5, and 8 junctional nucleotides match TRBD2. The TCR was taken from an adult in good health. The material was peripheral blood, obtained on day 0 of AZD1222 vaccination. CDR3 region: CAWSVLGTRKETQYF. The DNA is TGTGCCTGGAGTGTACTTGGGACTAGGAAGGAGACCCAGTACTTC.